Below, one T cell receptor beta chain is given with its context. The sample belongs to a study of OX40 agonist ivuxolimab in advanced cancers. CDR1 SNHLY and CDR2 FYNNEI come from the germline V gene. Trimming shortened V by 2 bases and J by 0 bases, and 2 bases separated the two germline ends. The CDR3 extends over 12 amino acids. Sequencing used immunoSEQ multiplex PCR; TCRdb keeps in-frame clones, though not all of them. The table records about 58,000 clones, over 75% of them present only once. Sequences were derived from CD4+ or CD8+ T cells sorted from blood, sampled in a trial of the OX40 agonist ivuxolimab. The TCR was taken from an adult with an advanced solid tumor such as melanoma, head and neck, liver or kidney cancer. The gene calls are TRBV2 and TRBJ2-7; D ambiguous. CDR3 nucleotide sequence: TGTGCCAGCAGTGAAAGCTCCTACGAGCAGTACTTC. This gives the protein CASSESSYEQYF.